This T cell receptor (beta chain) appears in the sequencing data of a study of control samples from healthy donors and cancer patients. The germline V gene has CDR1 SEHNR and CDR2 FQNEAQ (reference sequence). V was cut by 7 bases and J by 0 bases, with 20 bases left in between. The CDR3 consists of 17 residues. Only in-frame clones appear in the TCRdb table, and some are missing; sequencing was by immunoSEQ multiplex PCR. The top ten hold approximately 2.8% of the sample, which has 70,000 to 75,000 clones, about 95% seen once. This chain links TRBV7-9 with TRBJ2-3; D not certain. This TCR derives from a woman aged 25 to 45 in good health. The sequencing sample was made of blood. Written as DNA, the CDR3 is TGTGCCAGCAACTCCTATGGGGTTGGCGGAAGCACAGATACGCAGTATTTT. The encoded protein is CASNSYGVGGSTDTQYF.